The 10 T cell receptor beta chains below all came from one sample that was sequenced in a study of T cell clonality in common variable immunodeficiency. TCRdb keeps only in-frame clones here, not all; method: immunoSEQ multiplex PCR. The sample shows approximately 81,000 clones, none of them appearing just once. The sequenced material came from peripheral blood mononuclear cells. These receptors were taken from a person aged 18 to 75 in good health.

This clone was counted ten times or more. The CDR3 is cut off 3 residues early in the read; its end comes from the germline J gene. This sample also contains other DNA sequences that code for the same CDR3. The chain combines TRBV6-4 with TRBJ2-3; 12 bases line up with TRBD2. Losses at the gene ends were 6 bases for V and 4 bases for J; bases not matched to a gene: 5. Germline loops: CDR1 MRHNA, CDR2 SNTAGT. The CDR3 is made up of 15 amino acids. The CDR3 loop is CASSELAGGPDTQYF. The covered CDR3 bases are TGTGCCAGCAGCGAGCTAGCGGGAGGGCCAGATACG.

This clone has a count of ten or more. The CDR3 end falls 3 residues outside the read, so it is completed with the germline J gene. The J gene is TRBJ2-7, the V gene TRBV5-1, with D possibly matching TRBD2 (5 bases). Germline CDR1 SGHRS, CDR2 YFSETQ. There are 14 residues in the CDR3. The germline V and J ends were trimmed by 0 bases and 2 bases, with 9 bases remaining between them. The covered CDR3 bases are TGCGCCAGCAGCTTGGCACGGGGTACCTACGAG. This translates into CASSLARGTYE. In full, the CDR3 reads CASSLARGTYEQYF.

This clone showed up many times. The read gets to within 3 residues of the CDR3 end, and the germline J gene fills in the rest. The chain links TRBV19 to TRBJ2-1; 10 bases match TRBD1. Germline V gives CDR1 LNHDA, CDR2 SQIVND (reference sequence). Unmatched junction bases numbered 13, after V lost 5 bases and J lost 6 bases. This CDR3 region has 17 residues. The sequenced CDR3 bases are TGTGCCAGTAGTTATGGGCGTCCGGGACAGGGGTTCAATGAG. It codes for CASSYGRPGQGFNE. The whole CDR3 reads CASSYGRPGQGFNEQFF.

This clone was recorded many times. The read halts 3 residues ahead of the CDR3 end, with the missing end drawn from the germline J gene. The chain links TRBV18 to TRBJ2-3, with 11 nucleotides matching TRBD2. V shed 3 bases, J shed 1 base, and the junction held 3 bases outside the gene matches. The CDR3 is 16 amino acids. Per germline, CDR1 KGHSH and CDR2 LQKENI. The CDR3 DNA, read in part, is TGTGCCAGCTCACCTACTAGCGGGAGCCGCACAGATACG. This sequence encodes CASSPTSGSRTDT. The CDR3 in full is CASSPTSGSRTDTQYF.

On this clone: This may come from a read error, since a much larger clone is one base off. The read finishes 3 residues shy of the CDR3 end, and the germline J gene is used to complete it. This sample includes further DNA sequences coding for the same CDR3. The chain employs TRBV18 and TRBJ2-3; a possible D gene is TRBD2 (7 bases). The germline V and J ends were trimmed by 3 bases and 2 bases, with 18 bases remaining between them. The germline V gene has CDR1 KGHSH and CDR2 LQKENI. The CDR3 length is 17 residues. This CDR3 is CASSPPRGGGYTDTQYF. The CDR3 bases that were read are TGTGCCAGCTCACCCCCCCGAGGGGGGGGGTACACAGATACG.

This clone has a count of ten or more. Coverage ceases 3 residues before the CDR3 finishes, and the germline J gene fills in the end. The chain employs TRBV30 and TRBJ2-7; the match to TRBD2 covers 7 bases. CDR1 GTSNPN and CDR2 SVGIG come from the germline V gene (reference sequence). The length of the CDR3 is 13 residues. Trimming at V came to 7 bases and at J to 6 bases, leaving 12 bases not matched to a gene. The CDR3 is CASGVAGDTEQYF. The part of the CDR3 DNA that was read is TGTGCCTCTGGGGTGGCGGGAGATACCGAG.

This clone was seen repeatedly, ten times or more. The CDR3 extends 3 residues past the end of the read, so its final part is completed from the germline J gene. The rearrangement joins TRBV6-2 or TRBV6-3 to TRBJ2-3; D is perhaps TRBD2 (5 bases). Germline CDR1 is MNHEY and CDR2 is SVGEGT. The ends were cut back, 0 bases at V and 5 bases at J, with 12 bases in the middle. This CDR3 comprises 15 residues. This CDR3 is CASSYSSGNVDTQYF. The covered CDR3 bases are TGTGCCAGCAGTTACTCTTCGGGGAATGTAGATACG.

This clone appeared a few times. The CDR3 end falls 3 residues outside the read, so it is completed with the germline J gene. This sequence joins TRBV7-6 and TRBJ2-5; D remains ambiguous. Germline V lookup: CDR1 SGHVS, CDR2 FNYEAQ. The V and J ends lost 4 bases and 5 bases respectively, with 11 bases between them. The CDR3 spans 13 residues. CDR3 loop: CASSSSEPETQYF. The DNA read from the CDR3 is TGTGCCAGCAGCTCTTCAGAACCTGAGACC.

This clone was seen at least ten times. The read ends 3 residues early relative to the CDR3; the germline J gene fills the gap. The rearrangement uses TRBV7-2 and TRBJ1-2, with 8 bases matching TRBD1. J lost 3 bases, V lost 2 bases, and 5 bases had no gene match. This CDR3 spans 15 amino acids. Germline V gene sequence: CDR1 SGHTA, CDR2 FQGNSA. The covered CDR3 bases are TGTGCCAGCAGCTTACGGCAGGGGGCGGACTATGGC. Its protein is CASSLRQGADYG. The complete CDR3 sequence is CASSLRQGADYGYTF. Supplemented by reference TRBV7-2 and TRBJ1-2, the full variable domain reads GAGVSQSPSNKVTEKGKDVELRCDPISGHTALYWYRQSLGQGLEFLIYFQGNSAPDKSGLPSDRFSAERTGGSVSTLTIQRTQQEDSAVYLCASSLRQGADYGYTFGSGTRLTVV.

The sample holds many counts of this clone. Read sequence stops 3 residues before the CDR3 end, and the germline J gene provides the missing end. The chain couples TRBV5-1 to TRBJ1-5; 8 positions agree with TRBD1. This CDR3 spans 16 amino acids. The trim removed 2 bases at V and 4 bases at J, leaving 8 bases unmatched. From germline, CDR1 is SGHRS and CDR2 YFSETQ. This CDR3 reads CASSFGDRGGNQPQHF. Incomplete CDR3 DNA: TGCGCCAGCAGCTTCGGTGACAGGGGTGGAAATCAGCCC.